This is a list of T cell receptor beta chains from one sample in a study of T-cell reconstitution after alpha-beta-depleted transplantation in children. TCRdb recomputed calls from the PCR reads with MiXCR, one row per CDR3 protein. The table has around 450,000 distinct CDR3 sequences, about 10% seen once. This material consisted of PBMCs, taken before TCRalphabeta/CD19-depleted stem cell transplant. The receptor set was obtained from a child aged 2-9 years with inherited bone marrow failure, due to receive a stem cell transplant. Each CDR3 is given with its conserved first and last residue. Each record gives: D gene, J gene, V gene, clone size, CDR3 DNA, CDR3 protein. A D gene is named only where the DNA matches it firmly. Clone size is given for some rows only: seen once, a few or many times, or a class if the clone is expanded.

d_call: -
j_call: TRBJ2-5
v_call: TRBV4-3
clone_size: many
cdr3_nt: TGCGCCAGCAGCCAAGATCTTGAGTCACGGGAGACCCAGTACTTC
cdr3_aa: CASSQDLESRETQYF

d_call: -
j_call: TRBJ2-7
v_call: TRBV7-9
clone_size: few
cdr3_nt: TGTGCCAGCAGCCCCCTCCCAGCAGGTCAGGCCTACGAGCAGTACTTC
cdr3_aa: CASSPLPAGQAYEQYF

d_call: TRBD1
j_call: TRBJ1-2
v_call: TRBV12-3/TRBV12-4
clone_size: many
cdr3_nt: TGTGCCAGCAGTTTAAACCCAGGGGGCTATTCCGGCTACACCTTC
cdr3_aa: CASSLNPGGYSGYTF

d_call: TRBD2
j_call: TRBJ2-5
v_call: TRBV7-7
clone_size: many
cdr3_nt: TGTGCTAGCAGCTTAGGGCTAGCGGCTGGGGGGACCCAGTACTTC
cdr3_aa: CASSLGLAAGGTQYF

d_call: -
j_call: TRBJ1-1
v_call: TRBV12-3/TRBV12-4
clone_size: few
cdr3_nt: TGTGCCAGCAGTCCCCGGCCCGAGTCCACTGAAGCTTTCTTT
cdr3_aa: CASSPRPESTEAFF

d_call: -
j_call: TRBJ2-7
v_call: TRBV5-1
clone_size: many
cdr3_nt: TGCGCCAGCAGCTTGGAGCCAGGCGTCCCCTACGAGCAGTACTTC
cdr3_aa: CASSLEPGVPYEQYF

d_call: -
j_call: TRBJ1-5
v_call: TRBV29-1
clone_size: few
cdr3_nt: TGCAGCGTTGATGATGGGGGGGATCAGCCCCAGCATTTT
cdr3_aa: CSVDDGGDQPQHF

d_call: -
j_call: TRBJ2-1
v_call: TRBV9
clone_size: -
cdr3_nt: TGTGCCAGCAGCGTACAGCCCACCTCCTACAATGAGCAGTTCTTC
cdr3_aa: CASSVQPTSYNEQFF

d_call: -
j_call: TRBJ1-3
v_call: TRBV29-1
clone_size: many
cdr3_nt: TGCAGCGTTTCCAACGGAAACACCATATATTTT
cdr3_aa: CSVSNGNTIYF

d_call: TRBD2
j_call: TRBJ2-3
v_call: TRBV15
clone_size: few
cdr3_nt: TGTGCCACCAGCCGGTACGGGAGGAGGTCAGATACGCAGTATTTT
cdr3_aa: CATSRYGRRSDTQYF

d_call: -
j_call: TRBJ2-7
v_call: TRBV20-1
clone_size: -
cdr3_nt: TGCAGTGCTAGACGGACGGTGGACGAGCAGTACTTC
cdr3_aa: CSARRTVDEQYF

d_call: TRBD2
j_call: TRBJ2-1
v_call: TRBV14
clone_size: many
cdr3_nt: TGTGCCAGCAGCCAAGATGAAGGGCTAGCGGGGAGCTCCTACAATGAGCAGTTCTTC
cdr3_aa: CASSQDEGLAGSSYNEQFF

d_call: -
j_call: TRBJ2-3
v_call: TRBV5-1
clone_size: many
cdr3_nt: TGCGCCAGCAGCTTGGATAAAGATACGCAGTATTTT
cdr3_aa: CASSLDKDTQYF

d_call: -
j_call: TRBJ1-5
v_call: TRBV4-1
clone_size: few
cdr3_nt: TGCGCCAGCAGCCAAGATGTCAGGAACGATCAGCCCCAGCATTTT
cdr3_aa: CASSQDVRNDQPQHF

d_call: TRBD2
j_call: TRBJ2-1
v_call: TRBV7-2
clone_size: -
cdr3_nt: TGTGCCAGCAGCCCCACTAGCGGGACCTCCTACAATGAGCAGTTCTTC
cdr3_aa: CASSPTSGTSYNEQFF

d_call: -
j_call: TRBJ2-1
v_call: TRBV7-9
clone_size: many
cdr3_nt: TGTGCCAGCAGCTCCGGAGCGAACCACAGCGGTTTGCAGTTCTTC
cdr3_aa: CASSSGANHSGLQFF

d_call: TRBD1
j_call: TRBJ2-7
v_call: TRBV4-1
clone_size: many
cdr3_nt: TGCGCCAGCAGCCAAGCGGACAGGCAACTCTACGAGCAGTACTTC
cdr3_aa: CASSQADRQLYEQYF

d_call: -
j_call: TRBJ2-5
v_call: TRBV5-4
clone_size: -
cdr3_nt: TGTGCCAGCAGCTTGGAACGGAGGGCCTCAGAGACCCAGTACTTC
cdr3_aa: CASSLERRASETQYF

d_call: TRBD1
j_call: TRBJ1-5
v_call: TRBV5-6
clone_size: few
cdr3_nt: TGTGCCAGCAGCTTGGGGAGACAGGGCCCCCAGCCCCAGCATTTT
cdr3_aa: CASSLGRQGPQPQHF

d_call: TRBD2
j_call: TRBJ2-2
v_call: TRBV5-6
clone_size: many
cdr3_nt: TGTGCCAGCAGCGTGGGACTAGCATTGAACGGGGAGCTGTTTTTT
cdr3_aa: CASSVGLALNGELFF

d_call: -
j_call: TRBJ2-2
v_call: TRBV6-4
clone_size: -
cdr3_nt: TGTGCCAGCAGCCCCGACAGAAGGGTTTTTGAAGGGTACACCGGGGAGCTGTTTTTT
cdr3_aa: CASSPDRRVFEGYTGELFF

d_call: -
j_call: TRBJ1-2
v_call: TRBV29-1
clone_size: -
cdr3_nt: TGCAGCGTTGATCACTATAACTATGGCTACACCTTC
cdr3_aa: CSVDHYNYGYTF

d_call: TRBD1
j_call: TRBJ2-2
v_call: TRBV6-2/TRBV6-3
clone_size: many
cdr3_nt: TGTGCCAGCAGTTGGGACAGGGGGCGCATCACCGGGGAGCTGTTTTTT
cdr3_aa: CASSWDRGRITGELFF

d_call: -
j_call: TRBJ2-7
v_call: TRBV7-9
clone_size: many
cdr3_nt: TGTGCCAGCAGCTTGGGGACGATCACCTACGAGCAGTACTTC
cdr3_aa: CASSLGTITYEQYF

d_call: -
j_call: TRBJ2-5
v_call: TRBV27
clone_size: many
cdr3_nt: TGTGCCAGCAGTCCGGACTTGGAGACCCAGTACTTC
cdr3_aa: CASSPDLETQYF

d_call: -
j_call: TRBJ2-7
v_call: TRBV6-2/TRBV6-3
clone_size: many
cdr3_nt: TGTGCCAGCAGGCGGGACACCTACGAGCAGTACTTC
cdr3_aa: CASRRDTYEQYF

d_call: -
j_call: TRBJ2-1
v_call: TRBV9
clone_size: many
cdr3_nt: TGTGCCAGCAGCGTAGGGCTAGACTACAATGAGCAGTTCTTC
cdr3_aa: CASSVGLDYNEQFF

d_call: -
j_call: TRBJ1-3
v_call: TRBV7-2
clone_size: -
cdr3_nt: TGTGCCAGCAGCTTAACCTGGTGGAGCTCTGGAAACACCATATATTTT
cdr3_aa: CASSLTWWSSGNTIYF

d_call: TRBD2
j_call: TRBJ2-1
v_call: TRBV3-1
clone_size: -
cdr3_nt: TGTGCCAGCTGCCATCGTGCGGGGGGAGGGGGAGGCTCCTACAATGAGCAGTTCTTC
cdr3_aa: CASCHRAGGGGGSYNEQFF

d_call: TRBD1
j_call: TRBJ2-7
v_call: TRBV30
clone_size: -
cdr3_nt: TGTGCCTGGATTGGGCTTCCCGAGACAGGGAAAGGGTCCTACGAGCAGTACTTC
cdr3_aa: CAWIGLPETGKGSYEQYF

d_call: -
j_call: TRBJ2-7
v_call: TRBV28
clone_size: many
cdr3_nt: TGTGCCAGCAGTTCCGAAGACGGCGAGCAGTACTTC
cdr3_aa: CASSSEDGEQYF

d_call: -
j_call: TRBJ1-2
v_call: TRBV27
clone_size: few
cdr3_nt: TGTGCCAGCAGTTTATCGGCCTGGACAGCTTATGGCTACACCTTC
cdr3_aa: CASSLSAWTAYGYTF

d_call: -
j_call: TRBJ2-3
v_call: TRBV24-1
clone_size: many
cdr3_nt: TGTGCCACCAGTGATAGTTCCACAGATACGCAGTATTTT
cdr3_aa: CATSDSSTDTQYF

d_call: TRBD1
j_call: TRBJ1-1
v_call: TRBV12-3/TRBV12-4
clone_size: -
cdr3_nt: TGTGCCAGCAGTAGACTACAGGGGACCACTGAAGCTTTCTTT
cdr3_aa: CASSRLQGTTEAFF

d_call: TRBD2
j_call: TRBJ2-5
v_call: TRBV7-9
clone_size: many
cdr3_nt: TGTGCCAGCAGCTTCAGGCTAGCGGGTTTAAGGGAGACCCAGTACTTC
cdr3_aa: CASSFRLAGLRETQYF

d_call: -
j_call: TRBJ2-1
v_call: TRBV12-3/TRBV12-4
clone_size: many
cdr3_nt: TGTGCCAGCAGTTTAACCCGACTAGGGGAGCAGTTCTTC
cdr3_aa: CASSLTRLGEQFF

d_call: TRBD2
j_call: TRBJ2-1
v_call: TRBV27
clone_size: many
cdr3_nt: TGTGCCAGCAGTTCCCTACTAGCGGGAGCATGGTACAATGAGCAGTTCTTC
cdr3_aa: CASSSLLAGAWYNEQFF

d_call: -
j_call: TRBJ2-1
v_call: TRBV21-1
clone_size: many
cdr3_nt: TGTGCCAGCAGCAAAGGAATAAGGGGCGGGAGGATTTTTTACAATGAGCAGTTCTTC
cdr3_aa: CASSKGIRGGRIFYNEQFF

d_call: -
j_call: TRBJ2-1
v_call: TRBV3-1
clone_size: few
cdr3_nt: TGTGCCAGCAGCCAAGATCCCCCCTGGACCATCCGAGAGCAGTTCTTC
cdr3_aa: CASSQDPPWTIREQFF

d_call: -
j_call: TRBJ2-3
v_call: TRBV7-9
clone_size: many
cdr3_nt: TGTGCCGGCGGGGTATCAGATACGCAGTATTTT
cdr3_aa: CAGGVSDTQYF

d_call: TRBD2
j_call: TRBJ2-1
v_call: TRBV4-1
clone_size: many
cdr3_nt: TGCGCCAGCAGCCACACTAGCGGGAGTATCGTCAGGGACAATGAGCAGTTCTTC
cdr3_aa: CASSHTSGSIVRDNEQFF

d_call: -
j_call: TRBJ2-7
v_call: TRBV10-2
clone_size: many
cdr3_nt: TGCGCCACCGGCGGGACATACTACGAGCAGTACTTC
cdr3_aa: CATGGTYYEQYF

d_call: -
j_call: TRBJ2-7
v_call: TRBV4-3
clone_size: few
cdr3_nt: TGCGCCAGCAGCCAAGATCTGGTACTAGCCTACGAGCAGTACTTC
cdr3_aa: CASSQDLVLAYEQYF

d_call: -
j_call: TRBJ2-7
v_call: TRBV20-1
clone_size: few
cdr3_nt: TGCAGTGCTAGCGGGAGTCGGAAGTACGAGCAGTACTTC
cdr3_aa: CSASGSRKYEQYF

d_call: TRBD2
j_call: TRBJ2-7
v_call: TRBV5-1
clone_size: many
cdr3_nt: TGCGCCAGCAGCTTGGCGCCTAGCGGCACCTACGAGCAGTACTTC
cdr3_aa: CASSLAPSGTYEQYF

d_call: TRBD1
j_call: TRBJ2-5
v_call: TRBV5-1
clone_size: -
cdr3_nt: TGCGCCAGCAGCTCCCCACTCGTACAGGGGGCGACGCGAGAGACCCAGTACTTC
cdr3_aa: CASSSPLVQGATRETQYF

d_call: TRBD2
j_call: TRBJ2-7
v_call: TRBV12-3/TRBV12-4
clone_size: many
cdr3_nt: TGTGCCAGCAGTTTACCGGGACTAGCGGGAGGCTACGAGCAGTACTTC
cdr3_aa: CASSLPGLAGGYEQYF

d_call: -
j_call: TRBJ2-1
v_call: TRBV23-1
clone_size: -
cdr3_nt: TGCGCCAGCAGCAAGGGTATATTGCCCACCTACAATGAGCAGTTCTTC
cdr3_aa: CASSKGILPTYNEQFF